This T cell receptor beta chain is drawn from a study of shared clonotypes between healthy human individuals. Data came from immunoSEQ multiplex PCR; TCRdb stores just in-frame clones and leaves some out. Altogether 600,000 to 750,000 clones are present, 72% being singletons, with the ten largest covering under 2%. Sequenced: memory CD4+ T cells sorted from blood. The subset here: CD45RA-negative fraction. The TCR was taken from a woman between 25 and 40 years old in good health.

The CDR3 DNA follows: TGCGCCAGCAGCTTGGACGGGACTAGCAGTTATGAGCAGTTCTTC. Translated, it gives CASSLDGTSSYEQFF. The rearrangement joins TRBV5-1 to TRBJ2-1; 9 positions agree with TRBD2. The germline V gene has CDR1 SGHRS and CDR2 YFSETQ. This CDR3 contains 15 residues. J lost 8 bases, V lost 0 bases, and 6 bases had no gene match.